Below are 14 T cell receptor beta chains sequenced from a single sample in a study of cytomegalovirus exposure and HLA in healthy donors. The PCR contained 60 Vbeta and 13 Jbeta primers. Data came from immunoSEQ multiplex PCR; TCRdb stores just in-frame clones and leaves some out. Among around 190,000 clones listed, about four fifths were seen once. The sample was PBMCs. The source is a female donor in good health and CMV-seronegative.

The V gene is TRBV15, the J gene TRBJ2-1, with D possibly matching TRBD1 (6 bases). Trimming left V 6 bases short and J 5 bases short, with 17 bases between. The CDR3 length is 15 residues. From germline, CDR1 is LNHNV and CDR2 YYDKDF (reference sequence). The CDR3 spells CATSLKVQGDNEQFF. The CDR3 coding sequence is TGTGCCACCAGTCTTAAAGTACAGGGCGACAATGAGCAGTTCTTC.

The chain employs TRBV27 and TRBJ2-1; D remains unclear. CDR3 size: 15 residues. Germline CDR1 reads MNHEY; CDR2 reads SMNVEV (reference sequence). V lost 10 bases and J 0 bases, leaving 16 bases between the germline ends. This CDR3 is CANYPKVPSYNEQFF. In DNA, the CDR3 is TGTGCCAACTACCCTAAAGTCCCCTCCTACAATGAGCAGTTCTTC.

The gene calls are TRBV9 and TRBJ2-5; D remains unclear. V was shortened by 2 bases and J by 8 bases, with 13 bases between the two germline ends. The CDR3 is 13 amino acids. CDR1 and CDR2 from the germline V gene are SGDLS and YYNGEE. CDR3 sequence (DNA): TGTGCCAGCAGCGTTGACACCTCTCCAACCCAGTACTTC. It encodes CASSVDTSPTQYF.

The chain employs TRBV29-1 and TRBJ2-7, with D possibly being TRBD2 (6 bases). Germline lookup yields CDR1 SQVTM and CDR2 ANQGSEA. V was cut by 5 bases and J by 7 bases, with 18 bases left in between. The CDR3 spans 13 residues. Here the CDR3 reads CSVRPGLPEEQYF. CDR3 DNA: TGCAGCGTTCGTCCGGGACTCCCAGAAGAGCAGTACTTC.

The chain is built from TRBV5-1 and TRBJ2-5, with 8 bases that match TRBD1. Per the germline V gene, CDR1 is SGHRS and CDR2 is YFSETQ. V trimming: 1 base; J trimming: 5 bases; junction bases outside the gene matches: 1. CDR3 length: 13 residues. The CDR3 nucleotides read TGCGCCAGCAGCTTGCCAGGGGGCGAGACCCAGTACTTC. Its translation is CASSLPGGETQYF.

The V call is TRBV5-5, the J call TRBJ2-1, with a weak D call TRBD2 (5 bases). This CDR3 is built from 16 residues. Trimming stripped 4 bases from V and 0 bases from J, with 14 bases between. The germline V gene encodes CDR1 SGHKS and CDR2 YYEKEE (reference sequence). DNA for the CDR3: TGTGCCAGCAGCCTGGAGCGGTCCAGCTCCTACAATGAGCAGTTCTTC. The encoded protein is CASSLERSSSYNEQFF.

The chain has TRBV5-1 and TRBJ1-2; perhaps TRBD1 as D (5 bases). The length of the CDR3 is 14 residues. Trimming removed 1 base from V and 6 bases from J, with 13 bases in between. Germline V gene sequence: CDR1 SGHRS, CDR2 YFSETQ. CDR3 residues: CASSLQAGNNGYTF. In nucleotides, the CDR3 is TGCGCCAGCAGCTTGCAGGCAGGGAACAATGGCTACACCTTC.

This clone was counted between two and nine times. This chain joins TRBV5-5 and TRBJ1-1; 8 bases match TRBD1. The CDR3 contains 13 residues. J gave up 6 bases and V 2 bases, and 3 bases lay outside the gene matches. CDR1 SGHKS and CDR2 YYEKEE come from the germline V gene (reference sequence). The CDR3 DNA reads as TGTGCCAGCAGCTTCCAGGGGGCTCCTGAAGCTTTCTTT. Its translation is CASSFQGAPEAFF.

This clone was observed a few times. The CDR3 loop reads CASGRQGHLSGANVLTF. As DNA, the CDR3 is TGTGCCAGCGGAAGACAGGGTCACCTCTCTGGGGCCAACGTCCTGACTTTC. The chain recombines TRBV7-3 with TRBJ2-6; 7 nucleotides line up with TRBD1. V lost 8 bases, J lost 0 bases, and 10 bases stayed unmatched. Germline lookup yields CDR1 SGHTA and CDR2 FQGTGA. The CDR3 runs 17 residues.

V is TRBV28 and J is TRBJ2-7; the D gene is possibly TRBD1 (5 bases). V was clipped by 3 bases and J by 2 bases, with 11 bases between them. This CDR3 has 14 amino acids. The germline CDR1 and CDR2 sequences are MDHEN and SYDVKM. The chain's CDR3 is CASSLFGATYEQYF. CDR3 in DNA: TGTGCCAGCAGTTTGTTTGGGGCAACCTACGAGCAGTACTTC.

The gene calls are TRBV12-5 and TRBJ2-1; no clear D. Germline lookup yields CDR1 LGHNT and CDR2 FRNRAP. Trimming removed 4 bases from V and 6 bases from J, with 10 bases in between. The CDR3 runs to 13 residues. Here the CDR3 DNA reads TGTGCTAGTGGTTCATCCCCGGTCAATGAGCAGTTCTTC. It is translated as CASGSSPVNEQFF.

The chain carries TRBV29-1 and TRBJ1-2; tentatively, D is TRBD1 (6 bases). V shed 3 bases and J shed 4 bases, with 12 bases lying between them. This CDR3 comprises 13 residues. In germline, CDR1 is SQVTM, CDR2 ANQGSEA. Here the CDR3 reads CSVEAGASYGYTF. CDR3 nucleotides: TGCAGCGTTGAGGCAGGGGCCTCCTATGGCTACACCTTC.

This chain uses TRBV7-2 with TRBJ2-5, with 14 bases identical to TRBD2. CDR1 is SGHTA and CDR2 is FQGNSA in the germline V gene. Trimming at V came to 1 base and at J to 1 base, leaving 2 bases not matched to a gene. This CDR3 region has 17 residues. As DNA, the CDR3 is TGTGCCAGCAGCTTAGGGACTAGCGGGAGGTTCCAAGAGACCCAGTACTTC. It yields the protein CASSLGTSGRFQETQYF.

This clone was found a few times. The J gene is TRBJ2-2, the V gene TRBV7-9, with D possibly being TRBD2 (5 bases). The CDR3 has 14 residues. Germline CDR1 and CDR2: SEHNR and FQNEAQ (reference sequence). V shed 7 bases and J shed 7 bases, with 16 bases lying between them. The CDR3 nucleotides are TGTGCCAGCACCAGGACTGGCGCGAACGGGGAGCTGTTTTTT. Translating gives CASTRTGANGELFF.